Below, one T cell receptor beta chain is given with its context. Assay: immunoSEQ multiplex PCR; the TCRdb copy retains only in-frame clones and omits some. The data show under 250,000 clones, about 88% seen once. This entry is derived from a study of blood T cell repertoires in COVID-19. At the level of the study: PBMCs, B-cell-depleted T cells, or T cells provided the cDNA or gDNA that made up the material.

Trimming removed 4 bases from V and 4 bases from J, with 14 bases in between. This CDR3 spans 15 amino acids. The germline CDR1 and CDR2 sequences are MNHEY and SMNVEV (reference sequence). The material sequenced was peripheral blood. This sequence originates from a man aged 45-65 years who had recovered from COVID-19. This sequence joins TRBV27 and TRBJ1-5, with D tentatively TRBD1 (5 bases). The CDR3 coding sequence is TGTGCCAGCAGTTCGGGGGGTAGGCTAAATCAGCCCCAGCATTTT. Protein: CASSSGGRLNQPQHF.